This T cell receptor (beta chain) originates from a study of T-cell reconstitution after alpha-beta-depleted transplantation in children. Notes on the study in general: T-cell numbers and diversity, one year after transplant, stemmed largely from T cells that were newly produced. Several hundred expanded graft clones reportedly gave rise to the alpha-beta T cells present about two months after transplant. For some patients, TCRbeta diversity was high at day 60 because of recipient T cells and thymic progenitors that survived.

Using unique molecular identifiers, the investigators prepared the TCRbeta library. Via MiXCR, TCRdb re-called the PCR reads, giving one row per CDR3 protein. The repertoire holds roughly 52,000 distinct CDR3 sequences, with around 5.9% as singletons. A few counts support this clonotype. Its target is not known. The sample was PBMCs, mostly from graft donor cells, taken 60 days after TCRalphabeta/CD19-depleted stem cell transplant. The receptor was derived from a female patient under 10 years old who had a stem cell transplant for aplastic anemia, so the T cells may come from the graft donor.

The CDR3 here is CASSPGLAGGPTDTQYF. The CDR3 nucleotides read TGTGCCAGCAGCCCGGGACTAGCGGGGGGGCCCACAGATACGCAGTATTTT. This chain connects TRBV9 to TRBJ2-3; TRBD2 matches 16 bases. After removal of 4 bases from V and 2 bases from J, the junction contained 4 bases not matched to a gene. Germline CDR1 and CDR2: SGDLS and YYNGEE. The CDR3 has 17 amino acids.